These 3 T cell receptor beta chains share one sample of origin, sequenced in a study of T cells in Graves' hyperthyroidism and ophthalmopathy (dated 2019 in TCRdb). The library came from multiplex PCR. The instrument given in TCRdb is Illumina HiSeq 2000. Amplification of TCR beta CDR3 regions was carried out from RNA transcripts. The TCR CDR3 was subjected to a first round of RT-PCR using the HTBI primer set and the Qiagen OneStep RT-PCR kit. The raw public data were reprocessed by TCRdb itself: fastp quality trimming at Q25, MiXCR clonotype calling, in-frame beta chains only. Each CDR3 protein gets just one entry, which takes the most common genes and DNA from the rows behind it. In all, the sample holds roughly 170,000 distinct CDR3 sequences, and over 7.5% of those were seen once. In total, the top ten clones hold 22% of the sample. Input material: blood. These receptors were taken from a woman aged 18-29 years with Graves' hyperthyroidism that later progressed to Graves' ophthalmopathy.

This clonotype has at least ten counts. The V call is TRBV2, the J call TRBJ2-2; no reliable D call. V was trimmed by 6 bases and J by 7 bases, leaving 18 bases between them. Germline lookup yields CDR1 SNHLY and CDR2 FYNNEI. The CDR3 spans 15 residues. The CDR3 protein is CASSEPRSGVGELFF. The CDR3 DNA reads TGTGCCAGCAGCGAGCCCCGTTCGGGTGTCGGGGAGCTGTTTTTT.

This clonotype was seen at least ten times. V is TRBV2 and J is TRBJ2-3; 12 bases line up with TRBD2. Germline V gene sequence: CDR1 SNHLY, CDR2 FYNNEI. The V segment lost 4 bases and the J segment 5 bases; nucleotides outside the gene matches: 10. The CDR3 is 17 residues long. CDR3 in DNA: TGTGCCAGCAGTGGCGAATTACTAGCGGGAGGCGGAGATACGCAGTATTTT. It specifies CASSGELLAGGGDTQYF. Combining the CDR3 with reference TRBV2 and TRBJ2-3 gives the whole variable domain EPEVTQTPSHQVTQMGQEVILRCVPISNHLYFYWYRQILGQKVEFLVSFYNNEISEKSEIFDDQFSVERPDGSNFTLKIRSTKLEDSAMYFCASSGELLAGGGDTQYFGPGTRLTVL.

This clonotype has at least ten counts. V gene TRBV6-1 combines with J gene TRBJ2-3, with TRBD1 identical over 9 bases. The germline CDR1 and CDR2 sequences are MNHNS and SASEGT. Trimming took 3 bases from V and 2 from J; bases not matched to a gene: 3. The CDR3 extends over 15 amino acids. The CDR3 DNA is TGTGCCAGCAGTGAGTGGGACAGGGCCACAGATACGCAGTATTTT. Its protein product is CASSEWDRATDTQYF.